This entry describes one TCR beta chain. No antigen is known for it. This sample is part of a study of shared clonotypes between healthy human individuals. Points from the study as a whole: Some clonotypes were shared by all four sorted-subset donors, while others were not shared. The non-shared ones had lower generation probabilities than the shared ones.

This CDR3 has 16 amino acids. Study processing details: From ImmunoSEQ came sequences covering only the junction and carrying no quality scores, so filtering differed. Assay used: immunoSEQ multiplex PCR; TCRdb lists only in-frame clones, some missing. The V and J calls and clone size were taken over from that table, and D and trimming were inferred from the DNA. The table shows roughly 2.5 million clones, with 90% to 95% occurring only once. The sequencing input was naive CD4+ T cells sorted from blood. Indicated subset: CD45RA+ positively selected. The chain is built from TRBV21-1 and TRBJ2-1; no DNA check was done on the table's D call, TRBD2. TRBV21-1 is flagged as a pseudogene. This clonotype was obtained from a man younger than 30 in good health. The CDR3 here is CASSKSGLAGRGGQFF. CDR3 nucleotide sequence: TGTGCCAGCAGCAAAAGTGGACTAGCGGGAAGAGGGGGGCAGTTCTTC.